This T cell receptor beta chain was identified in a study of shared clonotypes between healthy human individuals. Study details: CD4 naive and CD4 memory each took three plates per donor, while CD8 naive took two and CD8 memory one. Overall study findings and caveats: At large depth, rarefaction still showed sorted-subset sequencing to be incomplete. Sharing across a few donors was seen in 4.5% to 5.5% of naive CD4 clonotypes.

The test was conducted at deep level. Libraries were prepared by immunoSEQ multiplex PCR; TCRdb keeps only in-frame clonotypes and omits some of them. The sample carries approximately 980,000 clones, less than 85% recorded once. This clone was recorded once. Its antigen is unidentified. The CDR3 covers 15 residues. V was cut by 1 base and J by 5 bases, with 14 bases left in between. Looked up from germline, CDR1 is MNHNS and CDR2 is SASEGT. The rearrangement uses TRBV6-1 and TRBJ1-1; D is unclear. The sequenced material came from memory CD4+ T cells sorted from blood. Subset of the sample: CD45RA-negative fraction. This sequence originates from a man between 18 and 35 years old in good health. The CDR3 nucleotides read TGTGCCAGCAGTGAAGTCTGGGGAACGGGGACTGAAGCTTTCTTT. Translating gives CASSEVWGTGTEAFF.